This entry is about one T cell receptor (beta chain). Its antigen is not known. TCRdb re-called the reads with MiXCR, one entry per CDR3 protein. This table has roughly 170,000 distinct CDR3 sequences, less than 25% appearing once. This record belongs to a study of T cell repertoires in cytomegalovirus infection. Study context: Recently identified HLA-C-restricted and well-studied HLA-B-restricted CMV epitopes were used. The study, taken as a whole, reports: What dominated the ex vivo response were HLA-C-restricted CMV-specific TCR beta clonotypes. Using cumulative public TCR beta family frequency, the authors identified those who carried CMV together with the relevant HLA.

With 8 bases removed from V and 7 bases from J, the gap between germline ends came to 12 bases. The CDR3 is 11 residues long. Looked up from germline, CDR1 is SEHNR and CDR2 is FQNEAQ (reference sequence). Here the sequenced sample was CD8+ T cells from cultured PBMCs, taken from culture after CMV antigen stimulation. This TCR came from a human donor in good health (CMV status not recorded). Some clones in this sample may be carry-over from other donors' samples. The rearrangement joins TRBV7-9 to TRBJ2-7; D gene uncertain. CDR3 loop: CASGRTTEQYF. The CDR3 nucleotides are TGTGCCAGCGGCAGGACCACAGAGCAGTACTTC.